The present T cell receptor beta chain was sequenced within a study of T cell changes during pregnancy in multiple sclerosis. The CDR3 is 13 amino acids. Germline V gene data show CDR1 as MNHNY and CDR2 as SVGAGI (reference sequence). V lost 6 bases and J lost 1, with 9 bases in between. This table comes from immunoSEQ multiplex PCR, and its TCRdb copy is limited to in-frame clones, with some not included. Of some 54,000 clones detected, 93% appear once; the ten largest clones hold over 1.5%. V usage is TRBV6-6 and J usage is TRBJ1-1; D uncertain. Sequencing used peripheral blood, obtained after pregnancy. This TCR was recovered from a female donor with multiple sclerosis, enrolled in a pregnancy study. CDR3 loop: CASSHRENTEAFF. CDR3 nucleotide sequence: TGTGCCAGCAGCCACCGGGAGAACACTGAAGCTTTCTTT.